The clone carrying this TCR beta chain has at least ten counts. Its cognate antigen is unknown. The record originates from a study of T cell repertoires in cytomegalovirus infection. Study-level information: It can be stated that public TCR beta signatures indicated CMV infection as well as a matching HLA type. Study observations and caveats: There were carriers of CMV plus the relevant HLA, and cumulative public TCR beta family frequency identified them.

Trimming cost V 5 bases and J 0 bases; bases outside gene matches: 10. This CDR3 contains 18 residues. Germline loops: CDR1 MDHEN, CDR2 SYDVKM. MiXCR, run by TCRdb on the reads, gives a single entry per CDR3 protein. The sample carries 400,000 to 600,000 distinct CDR3 sequences, more than 40% recorded once. The receptor was derived from a human donor in good health (CMV status not recorded). Some clones in this sample may be carry-over from other donors' samples. V usage is TRBV28 and J usage is TRBJ1-4; 9 bases align to TRBD1. The source was cultured PBMCs, collected from culture after CMV antigen stimulation. The DNA for the CDR3 is TGTGCCAGCAGTCTGACCGGGACAGGGATGACAACTAATGAAAAACTGTTTTTT. It is translated as CASSLTGTGMTTNEKLFF.